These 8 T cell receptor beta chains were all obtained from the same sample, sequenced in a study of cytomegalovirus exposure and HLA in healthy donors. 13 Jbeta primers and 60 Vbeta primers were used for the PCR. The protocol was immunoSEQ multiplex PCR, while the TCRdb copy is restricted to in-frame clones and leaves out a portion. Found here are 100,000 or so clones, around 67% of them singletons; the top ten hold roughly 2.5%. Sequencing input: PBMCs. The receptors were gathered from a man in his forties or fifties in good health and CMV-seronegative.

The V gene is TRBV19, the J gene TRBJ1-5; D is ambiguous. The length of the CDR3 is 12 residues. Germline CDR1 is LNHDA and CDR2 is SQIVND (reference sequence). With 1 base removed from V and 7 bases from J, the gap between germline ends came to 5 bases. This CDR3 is CASSIAAQPQHF. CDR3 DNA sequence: TGTGCCAGTAGTATAGCCGCGCAGCCCCAGCATTTT.

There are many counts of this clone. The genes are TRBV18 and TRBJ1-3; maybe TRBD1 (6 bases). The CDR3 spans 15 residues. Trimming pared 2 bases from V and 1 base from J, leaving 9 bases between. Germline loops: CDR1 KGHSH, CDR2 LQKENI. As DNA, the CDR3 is TGTGCCAGCTCACCAATCACAGGGTCTGGAAACACCATATATTTT. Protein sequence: CASSPITGSGNTIYF.

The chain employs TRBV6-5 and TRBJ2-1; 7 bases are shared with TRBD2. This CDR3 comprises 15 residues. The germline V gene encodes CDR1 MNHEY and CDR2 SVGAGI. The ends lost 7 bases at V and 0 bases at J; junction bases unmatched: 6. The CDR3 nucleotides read TGTGCCAGCAACCCCTCGGGAGGCTCCTACAATGAGCAGTTCTTC. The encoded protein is CASNPSGGSYNEQFF.

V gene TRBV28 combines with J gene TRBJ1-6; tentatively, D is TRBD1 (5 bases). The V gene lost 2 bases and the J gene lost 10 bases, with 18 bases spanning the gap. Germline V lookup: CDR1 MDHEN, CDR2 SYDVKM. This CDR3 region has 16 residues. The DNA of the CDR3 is TGTGCCAGCAGTTTAGGGCCTTTGGGGGAGGGGTCACCCCTCCACTTT. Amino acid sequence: CASSLGPLGEGSPLHF.

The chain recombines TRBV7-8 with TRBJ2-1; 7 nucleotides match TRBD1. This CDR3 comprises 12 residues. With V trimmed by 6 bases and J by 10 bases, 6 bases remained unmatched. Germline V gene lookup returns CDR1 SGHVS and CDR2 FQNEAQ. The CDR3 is CASSPGGVEQFF. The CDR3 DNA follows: TGTGCCAGCAGTCCAGGGGGTGTAGAGCAGTTCTTC.

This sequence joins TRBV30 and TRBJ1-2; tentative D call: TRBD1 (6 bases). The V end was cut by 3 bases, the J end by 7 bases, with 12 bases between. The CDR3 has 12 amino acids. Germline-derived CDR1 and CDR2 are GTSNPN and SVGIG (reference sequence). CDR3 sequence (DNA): TGTGCCTGGAGCGGGACAAGGGGTGGCTACACCTTC. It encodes CAWSGTRGGYTF. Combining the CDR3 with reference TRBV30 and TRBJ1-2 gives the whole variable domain SQTIHQWPATLVQPVGSPLSLECTVEGTSNPNLYWYRQAAGRGLQLLFYSVGIGQISSEVPQNLSASRPQDRQFILSSKKLLLSDSGFYLCAWSGTRGGYTFGSGTRLTVV.

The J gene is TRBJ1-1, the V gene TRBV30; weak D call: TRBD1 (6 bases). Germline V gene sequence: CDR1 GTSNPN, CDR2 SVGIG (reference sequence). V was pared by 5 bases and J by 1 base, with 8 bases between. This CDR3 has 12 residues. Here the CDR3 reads CAWQQGNTEAFF. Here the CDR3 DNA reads TGTGCCTGGCAACAGGGGAACACTGAAGCTTTCTTT. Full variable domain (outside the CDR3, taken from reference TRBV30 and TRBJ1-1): SQTIHQWPATLVQPVGSPLSLECTVEGTSNPNLYWYRQAAGRGLQLLFYSVGIGQISSEVPQNLSASRPQDRQFILSSKKLLLSDSGFYLCAWQQGNTEAFFGQGTRLTVV.

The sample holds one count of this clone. CDR3 bases: TGTGCCAGCAGTCAGAGTGGATACCGGGACTTTGCCTACGAGCAGTACTTC. Amino acids: CASSQSGYRDFAYEQYF. V and J are TRBV28 and TRBJ2-7; tentatively, D is TRBD2 (6 bases). The ends were cut back, 5 bases at V and 2 bases at J, with 22 bases in the middle. CDR1 MDHEN and CDR2 SYDVKM come from the germline V gene. The CDR3 runs to 17 residues.